These 30 T cell receptor beta chains share one sample of origin, sequenced in a study of Graves' ophthalmopathy and Graves' hyperthyroidism (dated by TCRdb to the late 2010s). Sequencing took place on an Illumina HiSeq 2000. For repertoire sequencing, the TCR beta CDR3 regions were amplified from RNA transcripts. HTBI primers and the Qiagen OneStep RT-PCR kit were used in a first-round RT-PCR, which was followed by a second-round multiplex PCR, size selection and purification. The raw public data were reprocessed by TCRdb itself: fastp quality trimming at Q25, MiXCR clonotype calling, in-frame beta chains only. CDR3 protein sequences are deduplicated, and each keeps its most common genes and DNA. For this sample there are about 550,000 distinct CDR3 sequences; less than 45% appear just once. The top ten clonotypes cover about 4.6% of the sample. Sequencing used peripheral blood or thyroid tissue (not recorded which). The receptors shown here come from an adult man with Graves' hyperthyroidism.

Remarks on this clonotype: A single base separates this from a much larger clone, so it may be a read error. J is TRBJ1-3 and V is TRBV5-1, with 7 bases lining up with TRBD1. The CDR3 totals 14 residues. The V segment lost 3 bases and the J segment 5 bases; nucleotides outside the gene matches: 5. Germline CDR1 SGHRS, CDR2 YFSETQ. As DNA, the CDR3 is TGCGCCAGCAGCTCCGAGGGGGCAAGAAACACCATATATTTT. Translated: CASSSEGARNTIYF.

This clonotype was counted many times. One end of the junction does not line up with germline, which may come from a read error. The chain joins TRBV7-7 to TRBJ1-4, with TRBD1 identical over 7 bases. The CDR3 covers 15 residues. Germline loops: CDR1 SSHAT, CDR2 FNYEAQ (reference sequence). The CDR3 here is CASSPGTATNEKLFF. The CDR3, as DNA: TGTGCTAGCAGCCCCGGGACAGCAACTAATGAAAAACTGTTTTTT.

V is TRBV7-2 and J is TRBJ1-4; TRBD1 might be the D (5 bases). The CDR3 consists of 13 residues. With 2 bases removed from V and 11 bases from J, the gap between germline ends came to 12 bases. Germline V CDR1 and CDR2: SGHTA, FQGNSA. The CDR3 DNA reads as TGTGCCAGCAGCTTAATTGCGGGGGAGAAACTGTTTTTT. Its protein product is CASSLIAGEKLFF.

The V and J genes are TRBV5-5 and TRBJ1-1, with D possibly being TRBD1 (5 bases). The CDR3 covers 17 residues. From germline, CDR1 is SGHKS and CDR2 YYEKEE (reference sequence). V gave up 4 bases and J gave up 0 bases, with 19 bases separating them. The CDR3 loop reads CASSDLLGGGMNTEAFF. The CDR3, as DNA: TGTGCCAGCAGCGATTTGTTGGGTGGGGGGATGAACACTGAAGCTTTCTTT.

This clonotype was recorded a few times. In nucleotides, the CDR3 is TGTGCCAGCAGCCCACCCCCCGGACTAGCGGGAGACGGGGAGCTGTTTTTT. This gives the protein CASSPPPGLAGDGELFF. This chain connects TRBV7-9 to TRBJ2-2, with 13 positions matching TRBD2. This CDR3 region has 17 residues. The germline CDR1 and CDR2 sequences are SEHNR and FQNEAQ (reference sequence). V gave up 5 bases and J gave up 7 bases; unmatched junction bases: 10.

This clonotype was seen many times. The chain combines TRBV29-1 with TRBJ2-5, with D possibly matching TRBD1 (6 bases). Per the germline V gene, CDR1 is SQVTM and CDR2 is ANQGSEA. The CDR3 runs 13 residues. The V end lost 1 base, the J end lost 2 bases, and 8 bases lay between the germline ends. CDR3: CSVEGDIQETQYF. The CDR3 nucleotides are TGCAGCGTTGAAGGGGACATACAAGAGACCCAGTACTTC.

This clonotype was seen many times. The chain carries TRBV20-1 and TRBJ2-5; 12 bases line up with TRBD2. Germline V gives CDR1 DFQATT, CDR2 SNEGSKA (reference sequence). The CDR3 covers 16 residues. The junction had 9 bases not matched to a gene; V was cut back by 6 bases and J by 1 base. The DNA for the CDR3 is TGCAGTGCCTCCCTGACTAGCGGGGGACCCCAAGAGACCCAGTACTTC. Translated: CSASLTSGGPQETQYF.

The chain is built from TRBV24-1 and TRBJ2-7; 9 bases line up with TRBD2. The CDR3 has 14 amino acids. Unmatched junction bases numbered 14, after V lost 11 bases and J lost 7 bases. Germline loops: CDR1 KGHDR, CDR2 SFDVKD. CDR3 nucleotides: TGTGCCAGCAGCTGGCGGGAGGGACCAGGGGAGCAGTACTTC. Translated: CASSWREGPGEQYF.

With regard to this clonotype: A read error is possible here, since a much larger clone lies one base away. In DNA form, the CDR3 reads TGCGCCAGCAGCTTGTGGAAACTTGGGACCGGGGAGCTGTTTTTT. Translated, it gives CASSLWKLGTGELFF. The rearrangement links TRBV5-1 to TRBJ2-2; D gene uncertain. Trimming removed 1 base at V and 5 bases at J, with 12 bases between. The CDR3 is 15 amino acids. Looked up from germline, CDR1 is SGHRS and CDR2 is YFSETQ.

This clonotype was detected a few times. The chain uses TRBV7-8 and TRBJ2-7; 10 bases match TRBD2. The J call may be mistaken, given a closer DNA end match to TRBJ2-1. CDR1 SGHVS and CDR2 FQNEAQ come from the germline V gene. The CDR3 has 15 amino acids. The CDR3: CASSFPSGSWHEQFF. Here the CDR3 DNA reads TGTGCCAGCAGCTTCCCTAGCGGGAGTTGGCATGAGCAGTTCTTC.

This clonotype was found once. The rearrangement uses TRBV7-9 and TRBJ1-5; D might be TRBD1 (5 bases). Germline CDR1 is SEHNR and CDR2 is FQNEAQ (reference sequence). The CDR3 covers 14 residues. The V end lost 4 bases, the J end lost 14 bases, and 21 bases lay between the germline ends. The CDR3 region is CASSYRDVGPYEHF. CDR3 nucleotide sequence: TGTGCCAGCAGCTACCGGGACGTCGGGCCCTACGAGCATTTT.

In DNA form, the CDR3 reads TGTGCCAGTAATGAGCCGGGACAGGGGGGTTACGGTGAAAAACTGTTTTTT. Its translation is CASNEPGQGGYGEKLFF. The chain recombines TRBV19 with TRBJ1-4, with 11 positions matching TRBD1. This CDR3 region has 17 residues. Germline V gene data show CDR1 as LNHDA and CDR2 as SQIVND (reference sequence). V gave up 7 bases and J gave up 7 bases; unmatched junction bases: 14. Complete variable domain (other parts from reference TRBV19 and TRBJ1-4): DGGITQSPKYLFRKEGQNVTLSCEQNLNHDAMYWYRQDPGQGLRLIYYSQIVNDFQKGDIAEGYSVSREKKESFPLTVTSAQKNPTAFYLCASNEPGQGGYGEKLFFGSGTQLSVL.

The chain uses TRBV15 and TRBJ1-1; D is possibly TRBD1 (6 bases). Germline CDR1 and CDR2: LNHNV and YYDKDF (reference sequence). This CDR3 has 15 residues. Trimming shortened V by 1 base and J by 5 bases, and 14 bases separated the two germline ends. CDR3 residues: CATSRAGVSGTEAFF. DNA for the CDR3: TGTGCCACCAGCAGAGCAGGGGTAAGTGGGACTGAAGCTTTCTTT. Full variable domain (missing parts from reference TRBV15 and TRBJ1-1): DAMVIQNPRYQVTQFGKPVTLSCSQTLNHNVMYWYQQKSSQAPKLLFHYYDKDFNNEADTPDNFQSRRPNTSFCFLDIRSPGLGDTAMYLCATSRAGVSGTEAFFGQGTRLTVV.

V gene TRBV19 combines with J gene TRBJ1-5, with 11 bases aligning to TRBD1. Unmatched junction bases numbered 9, after V lost 10 bases and J lost 4 bases. The CDR3 has 15 amino acids. Germline V gene lookup returns CDR1 LNHDA and CDR2 SQIVND (reference sequence). DNA of the CDR3: TGTGCCACCAAAGGGACAGGGGGTCGGAATCAGCCCCAGCATTTT. It specifies CATKGTGGRNQPQHF. The variable domain in full, completed from reference TRBV19 and TRBJ1-5, reads DGGITQSPKYLFRKEGQNVTLSCEQNLNHDAMYWYRQDPGQGLRLIYYSQIVNDFQKGDIAEGYSVSREKKESFPLTVTSAQKNPTAFYLCATKGTGGRNQPQHFGDGTRLSIL.

This clonotype has a count of ten or more. The chain joins TRBV10-3 to TRBJ1-1; TRBD1 matches 8 bases. Looked up from germline, CDR1 is ENHRY and CDR2 is SYGVKD. CDR3 size: 16 residues. V shed 6 bases and J 0 bases; nucleotides not matched to a gene: 9. The CDR3 DNA reads as TGTGCCATCAGCCGACAGGGGTCAAGCCTGAACACTGAAGCTTTCTTT. It is translated as CAISRQGSSLNTEAFF.

This clonotype was observed a few times. The genes are TRBV28 and TRBJ1-2; 7 bases agree with TRBD1. The CDR3 is made up of 15 amino acids. Germline V gene sequence: CDR1 MDHEN, CDR2 SYDVKM. J lost 4 bases, V lost 6 bases, and 11 bases had no gene match. In nucleotides, the CDR3 is TGTGCCAGCAGCCCCTCTCGACAGGGACCCTATGGCTACACCTTC. Translating it yields CASSPSRQGPYGYTF.

There are many counts of this clonotype. This chain links TRBV10-3 with TRBJ2-5; no clear D. Germline V CDR1 and CDR2: ENHRY, SYGVKD. Trimming took off 0 bases at V and 5 bases at J, with 4 bases between the two ends. The CDR3 is 12 amino acids. CDR3 protein: CAISESRETQYF. The CDR3 nucleotides are TGTGCCATCAGTGAGTCAAGGGAGACCCAGTACTTC.

The rearrangement links TRBV15 to TRBJ1-6; 7 bases align to TRBD1. The CDR3 is 13 amino acids. Looked up from germline, CDR1 is LNHNV and CDR2 is YYDKDF (reference sequence). The ends lost 5 bases at V and 10 bases at J; junction bases unmatched: 5. This CDR3 reads CATSDRVGSPLHF. DNA for the CDR3: TGTGCCACCAGCGACAGGGTTGGATCACCCCTCCACTTT.

To note about this clonotype: The junction differs from germline at one of its ends, possibly a read error. The V gene is TRBV28, the J gene TRBJ1-1; D gene uncertain. From germline, CDR1 is MDHEN and CDR2 SYDVKM. The CDR3 is 12 residues long. The CDR3 DNA sequence: TGTGCCAGCAGTTTAGTTGGAGGTGAAGCTCTCTTT. Translated: CASSLVGGEALF.

The V gene is TRBV2, the J gene TRBJ2-2, with D tentatively TRBD2 (6 bases). V was clipped by 6 bases and J by 0 bases, with 8 bases between them. This CDR3 has 14 amino acids. CDR1 and CDR2 from the germline V gene are SNHLY and FYNNEI. The CDR3 spells CASREGSNTGELFF. DNA of the CDR3: TGTGCCAGCAGGGAGGGATCGAACACCGGGGAGCTGTTTTTT.

The chain is built from TRBV28 and TRBJ1-1; no clear D gene. Germline CDR1 and CDR2: MDHEN and SYDVKM. The V and J ends lost 2 bases and 11 bases respectively, with 9 bases between them. The CDR3 runs to 11 residues. The CDR3: CASSLGPGAFF. CDR3 bases: TGTGCCAGCAGTTTAGGACCCGGGGCTTTCTTT. The full variable domain, with the rest looked up from reference TRBV28 and TRBJ1-1, is DVKVTQSSRYLVKRTGEKVFLECVQDMDHENMFWYRQDPGLGLRLIYFSYDVKMKEKGDIPEGYSVSREKKERFSLILESASTNQTSMYLCASSLGPGAFFGQGTRLTVV.

This clonotype has just a few counts. V usage is TRBV9 and J usage is TRBJ1-1; D remains unclear. The germline V gene has CDR1 SGDLS and CDR2 YYNGEE. CDR3 size: 14 residues. V was clipped by 4 bases and J by 4 bases, with 14 bases between them. CDR3 sequence reads: CASSPLVGSTEAFF. The CDR3 nucleotides read TGTGCCAGCAGCCCCCTTGTAGGAAGCACTGAAGCTTTCTTT. Using reference TRBV9 and TRBJ1-1 for the parts outside the CDR3, the full variable domain is DSGVTQTPKHLITATGQRVTLRCSPRSGDLSVYWYQQSLDQGLQFLIQYYNGEERAKGNILERFSAQQFPDLHSELNLSSLELGDSALYFCASSPLVGSTEAFFGQGTRLTVV.

This clonotype appeared a few times. The CDR3 sequence is CASGRRAGRQTNEKLFF. CDR3 bases: TGTGCCAGCGGACGTCGGGCAGGGCGACAAACTAATGAAAAACTGTTTTTT. This chain uses TRBV6-5 with TRBJ1-4; a weak D match, TRBD1 (5 bases). Trimming took 8 bases from V and 1 from J, leaving 20 bases between them. CDR1 MNHEY and CDR2 SVGAGI come from the germline V gene. The CDR3 is 17 residues long.

The CDR3 bases are TGTGCCAGCAGCCCCACCAGGGCTCAATCCTTCACAGATACGCAGTATTTT. This translates into CASSPTRAQSFTDTQYF. V and J are TRBV7-9 and TRBJ2-3; D is possibly TRBD1 (5 bases). Germline CDR1 reads SEHNR; CDR2 reads FQNEAQ (reference sequence). The CDR3 runs to 17 residues. V lost 5 bases to trimming and J lost 2 bases, with 20 bases between them.

The CDR3 protein is CASSYYQGYTF. The CDR3 coding sequence is TGTGCCAGCAGTTACTACCAGGGCTACACCTTC. This rearrangement joins TRBV6-5 to TRBJ1-2; D is uncertain. Trimming left V 1 base short and J 8 bases short, with 5 bases between. Germline assignment: CDR1 MNHEY and CDR2 SVGAGI. The CDR3 sequence is 11 residues long.

This clonotype came up many times. The chain links TRBV5-5 to TRBJ2-7; TRBD1 or TRBD2 may be the D gene (5 bases each). Trimming removed 4 bases at V and 6 bases at J, with 11 bases between. Germline V gene lookup returns CDR1 SGHKS and CDR2 YYEKEE (reference sequence). There are 12 residues in the CDR3. This chain's CDR3 is CASSVGTGEQYF. In nucleotides, the CDR3 is TGTGCCAGCAGCGTAGGGACGGGCGAGCAGTACTTC.

This clonotype has a handful of counts. The V and J genes are TRBV5-1 and TRBJ2-6; 9 nucleotides match TRBD1. Germline V CDR1 and CDR2: SGHRS, YFSETQ. V lost 5 bases and J lost 2; bases outside the gene matches: 11. The length of the CDR3 is 18 residues. The CDR3 DNA follows: TGCGCCAGCAGTCATCTCCGGGACAGGGTGACTGGGGCCAACGTCCTGACTTTC. Protein sequence: CASSHLRDRVTGANVLTF.

CDR3 protein: CAWSSRRDTEAFF. CDR3 DNA sequence: TGTGCCTGGAGTTCGCGGAGGGACACTGAAGCTTTCTTT. V and J are TRBV30 and TRBJ1-1; D gene ambiguous. The CDR3 totals 13 residues. Germline CDR1 reads GTSNPN; CDR2 reads SVGIG (reference sequence). Trimming shortened V by 2 bases and J by 3 bases, and 10 bases separated the two germline ends.

The chain recombines TRBV20-1 with TRBJ2-7; tentatively, D is TRBD2 (5 bases). This CDR3 has 11 amino acids. The germline V and J ends were trimmed by 1 base and 11 bases, with 12 bases remaining between them. Per germline, CDR1 DFQATT and CDR2 SNEGSKA (reference sequence). The CDR3 nucleotides read TGCAGTGCTAGAGTTCTCGACGGGGAGTACTTC. Translated: CSARVLDGEYF.

This clonotype was seen many times. The J gene is TRBJ1-2, the V gene TRBV2, with D unresolved. CDR3 size: 14 residues. Trimming shortened V by 7 bases and J by 2 bases, and 14 bases separated the two germline ends. Germline CDR1 SNHLY, CDR2 FYNNEI. For the CDR3, the DNA is TGTGCCAGCACCTTCCCCTACTCAAACTATGGCTACACCTTC. The encoded protein is CASTFPYSNYGYTF.